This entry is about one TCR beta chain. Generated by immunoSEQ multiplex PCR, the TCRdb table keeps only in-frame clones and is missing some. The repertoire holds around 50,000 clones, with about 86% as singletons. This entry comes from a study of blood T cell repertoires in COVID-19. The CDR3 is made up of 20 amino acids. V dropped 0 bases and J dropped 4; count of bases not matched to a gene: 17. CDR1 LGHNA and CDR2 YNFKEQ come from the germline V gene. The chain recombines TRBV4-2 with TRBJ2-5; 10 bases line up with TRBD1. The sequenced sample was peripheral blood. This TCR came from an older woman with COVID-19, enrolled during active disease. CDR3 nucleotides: TGTGCCAGCAGCCAAGAGTGGGGGCTTACCTCGACAGGGGGCCGAGAGACCCAGTACTTC. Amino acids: CASSQEWGLTSTGGRETQYF.